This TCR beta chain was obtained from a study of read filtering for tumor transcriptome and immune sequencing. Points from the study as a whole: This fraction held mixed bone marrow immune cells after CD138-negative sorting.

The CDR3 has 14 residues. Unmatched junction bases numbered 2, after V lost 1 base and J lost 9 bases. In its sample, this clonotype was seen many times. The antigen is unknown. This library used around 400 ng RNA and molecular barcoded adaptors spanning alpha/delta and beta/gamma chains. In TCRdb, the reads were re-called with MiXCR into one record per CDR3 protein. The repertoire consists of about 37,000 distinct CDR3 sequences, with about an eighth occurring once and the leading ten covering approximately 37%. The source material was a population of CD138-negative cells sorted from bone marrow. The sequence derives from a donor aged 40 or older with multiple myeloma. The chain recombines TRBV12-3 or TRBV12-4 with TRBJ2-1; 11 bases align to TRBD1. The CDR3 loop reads CASSLGDRGFEQFF. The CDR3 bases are TGTGCCAGCAGTTTAGGGGACAGGGGGTTTGAGCAGTTCTTC.